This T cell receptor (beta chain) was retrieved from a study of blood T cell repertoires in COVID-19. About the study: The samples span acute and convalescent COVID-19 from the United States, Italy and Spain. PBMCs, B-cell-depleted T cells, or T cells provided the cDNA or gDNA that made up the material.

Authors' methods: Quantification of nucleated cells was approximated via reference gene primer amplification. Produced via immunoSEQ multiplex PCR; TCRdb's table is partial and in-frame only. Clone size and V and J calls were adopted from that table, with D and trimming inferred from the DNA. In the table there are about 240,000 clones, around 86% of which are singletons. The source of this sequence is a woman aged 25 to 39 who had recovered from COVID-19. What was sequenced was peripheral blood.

The DNA of the CDR3 is TGTGCCAGCAGCCAAGCGGCAGGGATTAATGAAAAACTGTTTTTT. It codes for CASSQAAGINEKLFF. The rearrangement uses TRBV14 and TRBJ1-4; D is perhaps TRBD1 (5 bases). Germline V gene data show CDR1 as SGHDN and CDR2 as FVKESK. Trimming shortened V by 1 base and J by 4 bases, and 10 bases separated the two germline ends. There are 15 residues in the CDR3.